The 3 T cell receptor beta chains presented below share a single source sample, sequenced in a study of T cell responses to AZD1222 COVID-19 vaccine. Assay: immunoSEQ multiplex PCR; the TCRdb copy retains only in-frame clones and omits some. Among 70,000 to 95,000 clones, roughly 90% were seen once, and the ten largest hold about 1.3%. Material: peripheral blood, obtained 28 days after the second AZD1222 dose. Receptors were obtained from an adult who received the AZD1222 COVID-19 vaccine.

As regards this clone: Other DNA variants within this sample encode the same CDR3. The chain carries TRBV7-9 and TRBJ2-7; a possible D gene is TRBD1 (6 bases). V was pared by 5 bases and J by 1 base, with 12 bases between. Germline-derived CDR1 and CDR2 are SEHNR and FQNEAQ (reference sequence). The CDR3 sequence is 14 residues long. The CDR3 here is CASSPVQGSYEQYF. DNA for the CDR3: TGTGCCAGCAGCCCGGTACAGGGATCCTACGAGCAGTACTTC.

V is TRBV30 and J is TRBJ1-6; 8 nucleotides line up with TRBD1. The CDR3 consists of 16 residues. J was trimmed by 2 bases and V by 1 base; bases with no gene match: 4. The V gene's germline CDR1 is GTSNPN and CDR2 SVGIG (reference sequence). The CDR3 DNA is TGTGCCTGGAGTGACGGACAGGGTGCCTATAATTCACCCCTCCACTTT. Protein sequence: CAWSDGQGAYNSPLHF.

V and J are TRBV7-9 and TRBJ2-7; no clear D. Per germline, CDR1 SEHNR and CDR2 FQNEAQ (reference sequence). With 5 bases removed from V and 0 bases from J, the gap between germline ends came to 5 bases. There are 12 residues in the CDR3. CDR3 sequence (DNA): TGTGCCAGCAGCGGACGCTCCTACGAGCAGTACTTC. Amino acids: CASSGRSYEQYF.